This is a list of T cell receptor beta chains from one sample in a study of blood T cell repertoires in COVID-19. Repertoires were generated with immunoSEQ multiplex PCR, while TCRdb's copy carries only in-frame clones and drops some. This table has some 70,000 clones, around 90% appearing once. Sequencing input: peripheral blood. The receptors stem from a woman aged 60-75 years with COVID-19, enrolled during active disease. Each CDR3 is given with its conserved first and last residue. The order of the fields is V gene, J gene, D gene, CDR3 protein. The D gene is left open where the match is weak.

V gene: TRBV5-6
J gene: TRBJ1-2
D gene: TRBD1
CDR3 protein: CASSSGGYGYTF

V gene: TRBV7-9
J gene: TRBJ2-2
D gene: TRBD1
CDR3 protein: CASSLGQALPGELFF

V gene: TRBV5-1
J gene: TRBJ2-2
D gene: NA
CDR3 protein: CASSLVQRNTGELFF

V gene: TRBV12-3/TRBV12-4
J gene: TRBJ1-2
D gene: NA
CDR3 protein: CASSLEESYGYTF

V gene: TRBV10-3
J gene: TRBJ2-7
D gene: TRBD2
CDR3 protein: CAISLGLASVNEQYF

V gene: TRBV5-5
J gene: TRBJ1-2
D gene: NA
CDR3 protein: CASSLATVTGGYTF

V gene: TRBV7-2
J gene: TRBJ2-5
D gene: TRBD1
CDR3 protein: CASSLGTGNQETQYF

V gene: TRBV9
J gene: TRBJ1-3
D gene: NA
CDR3 protein: CASSPPQGTGNTIYF

V gene: TRBV28
J gene: TRBJ1-2
D gene: NA
CDR3 protein: CASSLTGTSNYGYTF

V gene: TRBV6-2/TRBV6-3
J gene: TRBJ1-4
D gene: NA
CDR3 protein: CASSNSEKLFF

V gene: TRBV7-7
J gene: TRBJ1-1
D gene: NA
CDR3 protein: CASSLDLNTEAFF

V gene: TRBV18
J gene: TRBJ1-2
D gene: NA
CDR3 protein: CASSPVAGGTGGYTF

V gene: TRBV6-2/TRBV6-3
J gene: TRBJ1-5
D gene: NA
CDR3 protein: CASSPPGDGNQPQHF

V gene: TRBV7-2
J gene: TRBJ2-3
D gene: NA
CDR3 protein: CASNRGTDTQYF

V gene: TRBV6-2/TRBV6-3
J gene: TRBJ2-3
D gene: NA
CDR3 protein: CASSYAGYKKTDTQYF

V gene: TRBV29-1
J gene: TRBJ1-5
D gene: TRBD1
CDR3 protein: CSVGQGGHQPQHF

V gene: TRBV30
J gene: TRBJ2-7
D gene: NA
CDR3 protein: CAWSPFGTYEQYF

V gene: TRBV19
J gene: TRBJ2-1
D gene: NA
CDR3 protein: CASTPLGASYNEQFF

V gene: TRBV29-1
J gene: TRBJ1-4
D gene: NA
CDR3 protein: CSVEKAAGKLFF

V gene: TRBV29-1
J gene: TRBJ2-1
D gene: NA
CDR3 protein: CSVRISTLNEQFF

V gene: TRBV27
J gene: TRBJ2-2
D gene: NA
CDR3 protein: CASSPSKNTGELFF

V gene: TRBV7-2
J gene: TRBJ1-4
D gene: TRBD1
CDR3 protein: CASSPGQGREKLFF

V gene: TRBV2
J gene: TRBJ2-3
D gene: NA
CDR3 protein: CASNLALTDTQYF

V gene: TRBV6-5
J gene: TRBJ1-1
D gene: NA
CDR3 protein: CASSYGAGANTEAFF

V gene: TRBV11-3
J gene: TRBJ2-2
D gene: NA
CDR3 protein: CASSFRGDTGELFF

V gene: TRBV27
J gene: TRBJ1-2
D gene: TRBD1
CDR3 protein: CASSSPGGPFYGYTF

V gene: TRBV6-2/TRBV6-3
J gene: TRBJ2-1
D gene: NA
CDR3 protein: CASSYGQGYNEQFF

V gene: TRBV2
J gene: TRBJ2-1
D gene: TRBD1
CDR3 protein: CASSERRRGTGLSYNEQFF

V gene: TRBV9
J gene: TRBJ1-1
D gene: NA
CDR3 protein: CASSVAANLNTEAFF

V gene: TRBV9
J gene: TRBJ2-1
D gene: NA
CDR3 protein: CASSVGTVNEQFF

V gene: TRBV7-9
J gene: TRBJ2-3
D gene: NA
CDR3 protein: CASSGQARIMEYF

V gene: TRBV2
J gene: TRBJ1-1
D gene: NA
CDR3 protein: CASVEGSDTEAFF

V gene: TRBV4-2
J gene: TRBJ2-3
D gene: NA
CDR3 protein: CASSQGGQFTDTQYF

V gene: TRBV7-2
J gene: TRBJ1-6
D gene: NA
CDR3 protein: CASSPSPAGHGSPLHF

V gene: TRBV21-1
J gene: TRBJ1-1
D gene: NA
CDR3 protein: CASKHTDGGIMNTEAFF

V gene: TRBV6-2/TRBV6-3
J gene: TRBJ1-5
D gene: NA
CDR3 protein: CASSYSSQGYQPQHF

V gene: TRBV2
J gene: TRBJ2-5
D gene: NA
CDR3 protein: CASSAGVETQYF

V gene: TRBV19
J gene: TRBJ1-1
D gene: TRBD1
CDR3 protein: CASSMGTGVHTEAFF

V gene: TRBV6-5
J gene: TRBJ1-5
D gene: TRBD1
CDR3 protein: CASISGTGGNQPQHF

V gene: TRBV4-3
J gene: TRBJ1-6
D gene: NA
CDR3 protein: CASSQGATSSYNSPLHF

V gene: TRBV29-1
J gene: TRBJ1-2
D gene: NA
CDR3 protein: CSVEQVDGYTF

V gene: TRBV5-1
J gene: TRBJ2-1
D gene: NA
CDR3 protein: CASSLWAGMDEQFF

V gene: TRBV5-1
J gene: TRBJ2-7
D gene: TRBD2
CDR3 protein: CASSLVAGAYYEQYF

V gene: TRBV9
J gene: TRBJ2-1
D gene: TRBD2
CDR3 protein: CASSALAGGSYEQFF

V gene: TRBV11-2
J gene: TRBJ2-1
D gene: NA
CDR3 protein: CASSLEPHSYNEQFF

V gene: TRBV30
J gene: TRBJ2-1
D gene: TRBD2
CDR3 protein: CAWRLGLAGYNEQFF

V gene: TRBV30
J gene: TRBJ2-1
D gene: TRBD2
CDR3 protein: CAWRRGTSGRIPPPYNEQFF

V gene: TRBV19
J gene: TRBJ2-7
D gene: TRBD1
CDR3 protein: CASSTTGNEQYF

V gene: TRBV6-6
J gene: TRBJ2-7
D gene: NA
CDR3 protein: CASSYSRARSDEQYF

V gene: TRBV6-5
J gene: TRBJ2-5
D gene: TRBD1
CDR3 protein: CASSRDRGETQYF

V gene: TRBV4-3
J gene: TRBJ2-1
D gene: TRBD2
CDR3 protein: CASSQGTSGTSPSYNEQFF

V gene: TRBV7-2
J gene: TRBJ1-2
D gene: NA
CDR3 protein: CASSPGGFDYGYTF

V gene: TRBV30
J gene: TRBJ2-4
D gene: TRBD2
CDR3 protein: CAWSKTSGRNIQYF

V gene: TRBV10-3
J gene: TRBJ1-6
D gene: TRBD1
CDR3 protein: CAISESRQGLYNSPLHF

V gene: TRBV5-4
J gene: TRBJ2-1
D gene: TRBD1
CDR3 protein: CASTSGDRGYNEQFF